This entry is about one TCR beta chain. Its antigen remains unknown. This entry is derived from a study of T cell responses to AZD1222 COVID-19 vaccine. Study in general: It was second doses at about 4 or about 12 weeks that were pooled.

Trimming stripped 3 bases from V and 9 bases from J, with 6 bases between. The length of the CDR3 is 12 residues. General study findings and limits: Only 5 or 6 AZD1222 recipients were seropositive at baseline. A reported finding is that nearly half of spike-specific TCRs target unmutated variant regions. No day 14 peak samples; only post-peak repertoires were characterized.

Data came from immunoSEQ multiplex PCR; TCRdb stores just in-frame clones and leaves some out. The sample contains some 160,000 clones, 85% to 95% of which appear only once. This specimen was peripheral blood, taken on day 0 of AZD1222 vaccination. V is TRBV12-3 or TRBV12-4 and J is TRBJ1-6; D not resolved. The sequence was collected from an adult in good health. The CDR3 here is CASSLNISPLHF. The DNA for the CDR3 is TGTGCCAGCAGTTTGAACATTTCACCCCTCCACTTT.